This T cell receptor beta chain was retrieved from a study of tumor and adjacent non-tumor tissue in lung cancer. This clonotype showed up just once. This sample's RNA came from whole unsorted tissue. The normal lung tissue was taken more than 3 cm from the tumor edge. Chemotherapy-naive patients with new lung cancer underwent thoracic surgery in China, August–late 2014. V shed 7 bases, J shed 10 bases, and the junction held 14 bases outside the gene matches. CDR3 length: 15 amino acids. The library came from three nested PCR rounds adapted from ARM-PCR protocols. TCRdb reprocessed the multiplex PCR reads with MiXCR, giving one entry per CDR3 protein. The sample carries 70,000 to 90,000 distinct CDR3 sequences, 70% to 90% recorded once.

Sequencing was performed on distant non-tumor lung tissue. The genes are TRBV12-3 or TRBV12-4 and TRBJ2-2, with 8 bases identical to TRBD1. The TCR comes from a man in his 60s with non-small cell lung cancer. The chain's CDR3 is CASTIPSGGPEELFF. CDR3 in DNA: TGTGCCAGCACCATTCCGTCAGGGGGCCCCGAGGAGCTGTTTTTT.